These 17 T cell receptor beta chains originate from one sample sequenced in a study of cytomegalovirus exposure and HLA in healthy donors. It was with 60 Vbeta and 13 Jbeta primers that the PCR ran. The table came from immunoSEQ multiplex PCR; TCRdb's copy has only in-frame clones and leaves some out. The sample consists of over 200,000 clones, about 80% of them appearing once. The sample taken for sequencing was PBMCs. These receptors came from a woman aged 40 to 50 in good health and CMV-seronegative.

The CDR3 sequence: CASSLGSGVANQPQHF. DNA of the CDR3: TGTGCCAGCAGCTTAGGATCAGGGGTGGCCAATCAGCCCCAGCATTTT. The V gene is TRBV7-9, the J gene TRBJ1-5, with D possibly being TRBD1 (6 bases). CDR1 SEHNR and CDR2 FQNEAQ come from the germline V gene (reference sequence). CDR3 length equals 16 residues. Trimming removed 1 base at V and 3 bases at J, with 13 bases between.

The rearrangement links TRBV7-9 to TRBJ1-2; 8 nucleotides match TRBD1. The J segment lost 6 bases and the V segment lost 5 bases, leaving 2 bases of the junction unmatched. The germline V gene has CDR1 SEHNR and CDR2 FQNEAQ (reference sequence). This CDR3 is built from 12 residues. The CDR3 coding sequence is TGTGCCAGCAGCCCGGACAGGGATGGCTACACCTTC. Amino acid sequence: CASSPDRDGYTF.

The chain recombines TRBV28 with TRBJ2-1; 7 bases agree with TRBD2. The V gene's germline CDR1 is MDHEN and CDR2 SYDVKM. CDR3 length: 13 residues. With V trimmed by 6 bases and J by 9 bases, 8 bases remained unmatched. This chain's CDR3 is CASRYGTGGEQFF. In DNA, the CDR3 is TGTGCCAGCAGGTATGGAACGGGGGGTGAGCAGTTCTTC.

The V and J genes are TRBV5-1 and TRBJ1-1; 7 bases match TRBD1. In germline, CDR1 is SGHRS, CDR2 YFSETQ. With V trimmed by 2 bases and J by 3 bases, 10 bases remained unmatched. The CDR3 covers 16 residues. The DNA for the CDR3 is TGCGCCAGCAGCTTTGGCCTACAGGGGATGGACACTGAAGCTTTCTTT. It is translated as CASSFGLQGMDTEAFF.

A few counts support this clone. Within the sample, other DNA sequences also encode this same CDR3. The chain couples TRBV4-3 to TRBJ2-7, with 11 bases matching TRBD1. In germline, CDR1 is LGHNA, CDR2 YSLEER. The CDR3 consists of 14 residues. The V and J ends lost 3 bases and 2 bases, in that order; junction bases with no gene match: 0. CDR3 loop: CASSQGQGAYEQYF. In DNA, the CDR3 is TGCGCCAGCAGCCAGGGACAGGGGGCCTACGAGCAGTACTTC.

The CDR3, as DNA: TGTGCCAGCAGTTTAAGTCAGGGCCCCAATCAGCCCCAGCATTTT. Protein product: CASSLSQGPNQPQHF. This rearrangement joins TRBV27 to TRBJ1-5; TRBD1 might be the D (5 bases). The CDR3 is made up of 15 amino acids. With 2 bases removed from V and 3 bases from J, the gap between germline ends came to 11 bases. Germline CDR1 is MNHEY and CDR2 is SMNVEV (reference sequence).

This clone has just a few counts. For the CDR3, the DNA is TGTGCCAGCCGTAATCGACAGGTCAATGAGCAGTTCTTC. The encoded protein is CASRNRQVNEQFF. The chain joins TRBV2 to TRBJ2-1; weak D call: TRBD1 (6 bases). V dropped 8 bases and J dropped 6 bases, with 14 bases sitting between them. There are 13 residues in the CDR3. The germline V gene has CDR1 SNHLY and CDR2 FYNNEI.

The genes are TRBV6-5 and TRBJ2-1, with 11 nucleotides matching TRBD2. The trim removed 6 bases at V and 12 bases at J, leaving 13 bases unmatched. Germline CDR1 and CDR2: MNHEY and SVGAGI. CDR3 size: 15 residues. CDR3 DNA: TGTGCCAGCAGACGGAAGGGACTAGCGGTAAAAGGGCAGTTCTTC. Protein: CASRRKGLAVKGQFF.

Turning to this clone: Germline and junction disagree at one end, which may indicate a read error. The chain links TRBV7-9 to TRBJ1-2; D unclear. Per germline, CDR1 SEHNR and CDR2 FQNEAQ (reference sequence). CDR3 size: 12 residues. DNA for the CDR3: TGTGCCAGCAGCTTCCCCAACTATGGCTACCCCTTC. This encodes CASSFPNYGYPF.

The chain has TRBV25-1 and TRBJ1-2, with 8 bases fitting TRBD1. Trimming removed 4 bases from V and 4 bases from J; junction bases left unmatched: 5. This CDR3 is built from 14 residues. Per germline, CDR1 MGHDK and CDR2 SYGVNS. The CDR3 is CASSAPGQGYGYTF. In nucleotides, the CDR3 is TGTGCCAGCAGTGCCCCCGGACAGGGCTATGGCTACACCTTC.

The rearrangement links TRBV19 to TRBJ1-2; 9 bases align to TRBD1. Unmatched junction bases numbered 7, after V lost 4 bases and J lost 7 bases. CDR1 and CDR2 from the germline V gene are LNHDA and SQIVND (reference sequence). The CDR3 spans 14 residues. The DNA of the CDR3 is TGTGCCAGTAGTACAACAGGGGGCATTTCTGGCTACACCTTC. This sequence encodes CASSTTGGISGYTF.

This chain connects TRBV11-2 to TRBJ2-7, with TRBD2 matching 9 bases. The CDR3 sequence is 16 residues long. Per the germline V gene, CDR1 is SGHAT and CDR2 is FQNNGV. The J segment lost 2 bases and the V segment lost 1 base, leaving 6 bases of the junction unmatched. CDR3 amino acids: CASSLGVAGATYEQYF. CDR3 sequence (DNA): TGTGCCAGCAGCTTAGGCGTAGCGGGGGCGACCTACGAGCAGTACTTC.

The V gene is TRBV9, the J gene TRBJ1-1, with 7 bases that match TRBD1. In germline, CDR1 is SGDLS, CDR2 YYNGEE. The CDR3 has 15 residues. V gave up 4 bases and J gave up 1 base; unmatched junction bases: 7. The chain's CDR3 is CASSSTGAPNTEAFF. The CDR3 DNA sequence: TGTGCCAGCAGCTCCACAGGGGCCCCGAACACTGAAGCTTTCTTT. Full variable domain (missing parts from reference TRBV9 and TRBJ1-1): DSGVTQTPKHLITATGQRVTLRCSPRSGDLSVYWYQQSLDQGLQFLIQYYNGEERAKGNILERFSAQQFPDLHSELNLSSLELGDSALYFCASSSTGAPNTEAFFGQGTRLTVV.

The CDR3, as DNA: TGTGCCAGCGTGCCGGGGGGAAGCACAGATACGCAGTATTTT. Protein product: CASVPGGSTDTQYF. The chain links TRBV6-5 to TRBJ2-3; TRBD2 agrees at 7 bases. Per the germline V gene, CDR1 is MNHEY and CDR2 is SVGAGI. The length of the CDR3 is 14 residues. The V gene end was trimmed by 8 bases and the J gene end by 0 bases; junction bases not matched to a gene: 5.

The chain is built from TRBV4-2 and TRBJ2-5, with D unclear. V shed 0 bases and J shed 5 bases, with 19 bases lying between them. The CDR3 runs to 17 residues. The V gene's germline CDR1 is LGHNA and CDR2 YNFKEQ. DNA for the CDR3: TGTGCCAGCAGCCAAGATGTATTTATGGAGACTTCGGAGACCCAGTACTTC. This translates into CASSQDVFMETSETQYF.

CDR3 sequence reads: CASRRSGGLSYEQYF. For the CDR3, the DNA is TGTGCCAGCAGGCGGAGCGGGGGGCTCTCCTACGAGCAGTACTTC. V and J are TRBV5-8 and TRBJ2-7, with 9 nucleotides matching TRBD2. With 5 bases clipped from V and 0 bases from J, the junction kept 6 bases outside the gene matches. This CDR3 is 15 amino acids long. CDR1 and CDR2 (germline): SGHTS, YDEGEE.

V and J are TRBV18 and TRBJ2-7; 9 bases match TRBD1. The germline V gene has CDR1 KGHSH and CDR2 LQKENI. V shed 3 bases and J 4 bases; nucleotides not matched to a gene: 7. The CDR3 has 15 amino acids. CDR3 bases: TGTGCCAGCTCACCGGCCGGACAGGGGAGGTACGAGCAGTACTTC. It specifies CASSPAGQGRYEQYF.